One T cell receptor beta chain is described in this entry. Its antigen remains unidentified. The sample comes from a study of cytomegalovirus exposure and HLA in healthy donors. Only in-frame clones appear in the TCRdb table, and some are missing; sequencing was by immunoSEQ multiplex PCR. This table holds about 86,000 clones, 90% to 95% found once. The germline CDR1 and CDR2 sequences are MNHEY and SVGAGI. CDR3 length equals 13 residues. V was pared by 7 bases and J by 4 bases, with 3 bases of the junction left unmatched. The study, taken as a whole, reports: The study found most TCR sequences rare, yet found some public TCRs in many donors. Clusters of TCRs from the first cohort tended to co-occur in the 120 validation repertoires (as a later analysis found). Listed as cytomegalovirus-associated were over 150 TCR beta chains. Diagnosis of cytomegalovirus status made by the classifier reportedly showed high specificity and sensitivity.

Sequenced material: PBMCs. The TCR sequence derives from a man between 18 and 35 years old in good health and CMV-seronegative. The chain links TRBV6-5 to TRBJ2-3; 9 positions agree with TRBD2. CDR3 loop: CASNLAGSDTQYF. The CDR3 coding sequence is TGTGCCAGCAACCTAGCGGGATCAGATACGCAGTATTTT.